This T cell receptor (beta chain) was sequenced during a study of blood T cell repertoires in COVID-19. Turning to the study itself: Whether acute or convalescent, the COVID-19 samples came from the United States, Italy and Spain. T cells, B-cell-depleted T cells, or PBMCs supplied cDNA or gDNA.

In the authors' workflow: The assay estimated nucleated cells by amplifying reference gene primers. Measured with immunoSEQ multiplex PCR; TCRdb has only the in-frame clones, and not every one. V and J calls and clone size are as listed in that table; D and trimming were resolved from the DNA. The data show approximately 150,000 clones, with roughly 90% seen just once and under 2% held by the top ten. Germline V gene lookup returns CDR1 SGDLS and CDR2 YYNGEE. V lost 10 bases, J lost 4 bases, and 6 bases stayed unmatched. The CDR3 length is 13 residues. This chain connects TRBV9 to TRBJ2-1; the match to TRBD2 covers 9 bases. The sequence was collected from a human donor in a cohort sampled during active COVID-19. Sequencing was done on a sample of peripheral blood. The CDR3 DNA is TGTGCCGGTAGCGGGGGAGAATACAATGAGCAGTTCTTC. This translates into CAGSGGEYNEQFF.